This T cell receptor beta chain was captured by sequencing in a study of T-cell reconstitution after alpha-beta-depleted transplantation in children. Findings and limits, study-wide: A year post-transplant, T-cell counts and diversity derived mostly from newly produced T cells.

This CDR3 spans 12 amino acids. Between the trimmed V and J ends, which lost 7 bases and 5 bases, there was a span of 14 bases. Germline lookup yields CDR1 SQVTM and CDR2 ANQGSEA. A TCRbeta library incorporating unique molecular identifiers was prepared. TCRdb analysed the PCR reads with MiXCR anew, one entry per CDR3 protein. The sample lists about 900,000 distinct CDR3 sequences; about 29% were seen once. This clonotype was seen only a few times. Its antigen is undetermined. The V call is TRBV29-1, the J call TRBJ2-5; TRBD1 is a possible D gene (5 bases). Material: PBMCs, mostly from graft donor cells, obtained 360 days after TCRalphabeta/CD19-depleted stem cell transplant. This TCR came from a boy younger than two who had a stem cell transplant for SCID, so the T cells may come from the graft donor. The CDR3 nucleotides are TGCAGCGCGGACACCTTCTTGGAGACCCAGTACTTC. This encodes CSADTFLETQYF.